Listed below are T cell receptor beta chains from one sample, sequenced in a study of naive and memory T cell subsets. TCRdb passed the UMI-ligation and nested PCR reads through MiXCR, listing each CDR3 protein once. The sample yields approximately 150,000 distinct CDR3 sequences, over 20% seen once. Material for sequencing was naive CD4+ T cells from blood. These TCRs come from a human donor in good health. CDR3s include the opening cysteine and the closing phenylalanine or tryptophan. The D gene is left open where the match is weak. Size tells how often a clone was seen (once, few, many) or the class of an expanded clone, and some rows leave it out.

clone_size	d_call	v_call	j_call	cdr3_aa	cdr3_nt
-	-	TRBV10-3	TRBJ1-1	CAISERGNTEAFF	TGTGCCATCAGTGAGAGGGGTAACACTGAAGCTTTCTTT
-	-	TRBV29-1	TRBJ1-1	CSSDRPIDEAFF	TGCAGTTCCGACAGGCCGATCGATGAAGCTTTCTTT
few	TRBD1	TRBV6-6	TRBJ2-7	CASSPTGGGYEQYF	TGTGCCAGCAGCCCGACAGGGGGCGGTTACGAGCAGTACTTC
many	-	TRBV20-1	TRBJ1-1	CSAKDGSTEAFF	TGCAGTGCTAAGGACGGATCAACTGAAGCTTTCTTT
many	-	TRBV28	TRBJ2-5	CASSLYESGRETQYF	TGTGCCAGCAGTTTATATGAGTCAGGGAGGGAGACCCAGTACTTC
-	-	TRBV6-6	TRBJ2-3	CASSRAGSSGTDTQYF	TGTGCCAGCAGTCGGGCTGGATCTTCCGGCACAGATACGCAGTATTTT
-	TRBD2	TRBV28	TRBJ2-1	CASSSRRLAGGEQFF	TGTGCCAGCAGTTCCCGTCGACTAGCGGGAGGAGAGCAGTTCTTC
-	-	TRBV21-1	TRBJ2-1	CASSPRDRGRLSSYNEQFF	TGTGCCAGCAGCCCTCGGGACAGGGGTCGATTAAGCTCCTACAATGAGCAGTTCTTC
many	TRBD1	TRBV28	TRBJ2-7	CASSLGAGGTYEQYF	TGTGCCAGCAGTTTGGGGGCAGGGGGAACCTACGAGCAGTACTTC
many	TRBD1	TRBV6-1	TRBJ1-1	CASRKGQGTGNTEAFF	TGTGCCAGCAGGAAAGGACAGGGAACGGGGAACACTGAAGCTTTCTTT
-	-	TRBV12-3/TRBV12-4	TRBJ2-5	CASSFGGVEKTQYF	TGTGCCAGCAGTTTCGGTGGGGTCGAAAAGACCCAGTACTTC
-	-	TRBV7-8	TRBJ2-1	CASNYQGAYNERQFF	TGTGCCAGCAACTACCAGGGAGCCTACAATGAGCGGCAGTTCTTC
many	TRBD2	TRBV6-2/TRBV6-3	TRBJ2-1	CASTESGNNEQFF	TGTGCCAGCACGGAGAGCGGGAACAATGAGCAGTTCTTC
few	-	TRBV7-9	TRBJ1-2	CASSPKERLSEPYGYTF	TGTGCCAGCAGCCCAAAGGAGCGGCTTAGCGAACCCTATGGCTACACCTTC
-	-	TRBV7-2	TRBJ2-7	CASSPRTAYEQYF	TGTGCCAGCAGCCCCCGGACAGCCTACGAGCAGTACTTC
few	TRBD1	TRBV20-1	TRBJ2-1	CSARYGTGGFNEQFF	TGCAGTGCTAGATACGGGACAGGGGGTTTTAATGAGCAGTTCTTC
few	-	TRBV7-9	TRBJ2-1	CASSLAAGDEQFF	TGTGCCAGCAGCTTAGCGGCAGGGGATGAGCAGTTCTTC
few	TRBD2	TRBV3-1	TRBJ2-1	CASTRQVIAGSDEQFF	TGTGCCAGCACCCGACAGGTGATAGCGGGAAGCGATGAGCAGTTCTTC
-	TRBD2	TRBV28	TRBJ2-7	CASSPPGLAGGRSYEQYF	TGTGCCAGCAGTCCTCCGGGACTAGCGGGAGGCCGCTCTTACGAGCAGTACTTC
-	-	TRBV4-3	TRBJ2-7	CASSQEYTVEQYF	TGCGCCAGCAGCCAAGAATATACCGTCGAGCAGTACTTC
-	-	TRBV7-9	TRBJ1-5	CASSPGNQPQHF	TGTGCCAGCAGCCCAGGGAACCAGCCCCAGCATTTT
few	-	TRBV6-2/TRBV6-3	TRBJ2-4	CASSYSSGSAKNIQYF	TGTGCCAGCAGTTACTCGTCAGGGTCGGCCAAAAACATTCAGTACTTC
-	-	TRBV14	TRBJ1-2	CASSQGQSYGYTF	TGTGCCAGCAGCCAAGGGCAAAGCTATGGCTACACCTTC
-	-	TRBV18	TRBJ1-6	CASSTRTTSSYNSPLHF	TGTGCCAGCTCAACTCGGACAACAAGCTCCTATAATTCACCCCTCCACTTT
-	-	TRBV29-1	TRBJ2-1	CSAPGAPYNEQFF	TGCAGCGCCCCCGGAGCCCCCTACAATGAGCAGTTCTTC
-	-	TRBV28	TRBJ2-7	CASSARGYEQYF	TGTGCCAGCAGTGCCAGGGGCTACGAGCAGTACTTC
once	-	TRBV7-2	TRBJ2-7	CASSPSVGSGTWEQYF	TGTGCCAGCAGCCCAAGTGTCGGTAGCGGAACCTGGGAGCAGTACTTC
few	-	TRBV20-1	TRBJ1-5	CSASRPFLDQPQHF	TGCAGTGCAAGTAGACCTTTCCTGGATCAGCCCCAGCATTTT
few	-	TRBV7-9	TRBJ1-3	CASSKTVRPGNTIYF	TGTGCCAGCAGCAAGACAGTACGCCCTGGAAACACCATATATTTT
-	-	TRBV19	TRBJ2-2	CASSIKRSLRPKNTGELFF	TGTGCCAGTAGTATTAAACGGAGCCTCCGCCCTAAGAACACCGGGGAGCTGTTTTTT